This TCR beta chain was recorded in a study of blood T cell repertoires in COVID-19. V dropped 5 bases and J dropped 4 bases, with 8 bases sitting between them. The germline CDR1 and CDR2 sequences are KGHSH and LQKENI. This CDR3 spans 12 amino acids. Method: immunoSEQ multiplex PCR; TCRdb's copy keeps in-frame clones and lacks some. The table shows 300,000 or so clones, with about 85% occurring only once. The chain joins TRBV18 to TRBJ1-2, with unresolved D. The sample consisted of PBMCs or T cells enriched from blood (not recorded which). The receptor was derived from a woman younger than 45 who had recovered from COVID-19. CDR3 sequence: CASSKSSYGYTF. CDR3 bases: TGTGCCAGCTCAAAGAGTTCCTATGGCTACACCTTC. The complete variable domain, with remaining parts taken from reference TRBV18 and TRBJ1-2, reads NAGVMQNPRHLVRRRGQEARLRCSPMKGHSHVYWYRQLPEEGLKFMVYLQKENIIDESGMPKERFSAEFPKEGPSILRIQQVVRGDSAAYFCASSKSSYGYTFGSGTRLTVV.